Presented here are 6 T cell receptor beta chains from one specimen sequenced in a study of tissue T cells after allogeneic stem cell transplantation. Only in-frame clones appear in the TCRdb table, and some are missing; sequencing was by immunoSEQ multiplex PCR. Of 4,000 to 6,000 clones listed, roughly three quarters were seen once; the top ten hold less than 30%. The input for sequencing was duodenal tissue, taken at autopsy. Receptors originate from a female patient aged 18 to 50 with steroid-refractory graft-versus-host disease after an allogeneic stem cell transplant. Some T cells may have come from the graft donor.

This rearrangement joins TRBV4-1 to TRBJ2-3, with TRBD2 matching over 10 bases. The germline CDR1 and CDR2 sequences are MGHRA and YSYEKL. The CDR3 loop spans 18 amino acids. Trimming cost V 1 base and J 5 bases; bases outside gene matches: 12. CDR3 coding DNA: TGCGCCAGCAGCCAAGCCCAGCGGGAGGGCCCGGGCCGAGATACGCAGTATTTT. This translates into CASSQAQREGPGRDTQYF.

The V and J genes are TRBV5-1 and TRBJ1-2, with 9 nucleotides matching TRBD1. Germline V CDR1 and CDR2: SGHRS, YFSETQ. The junction had 5 bases not matched to a gene; V was cut back by 0 bases and J by 5 bases. The CDR3 runs 15 residues. CDR3 amino acids: CASSLGTDRGYGYTF. The CDR3 bases are TGCGCCAGCAGCTTGGGTACGGACAGGGGTTATGGCTACACCTTC.

The chain has TRBV28 and TRBJ1-5; D is possibly TRBD1 (6 bases). The CDR3 is 17 residues long. Germline V gene sequence: CDR1 MDHEN, CDR2 SYDVKM. V lost 2 bases and J 8 bases, leaving 22 bases between the germline ends. DNA of the CDR3: TGTGCCAGCAGTTTAGGGCCACAGGGACCTCTGGGAGAGCCCCAGCATTTT. Translating it yields CASSLGPQGPLGEPQHF.

This clone was recorded a few times. The J gene is TRBJ1-3, the V gene TRBV7-2; D call uncertain. The length of the CDR3 is 14 residues. Germline assignment: CDR1 SGHTA and CDR2 FQGNSA. Trimming cost V 5 bases and J 4 bases, with 12 bases left between them. The chain's CDR3 is CASSPPGLGNTIYF. CDR3 coding DNA: TGTGCCAGCAGCCCCCCAGGCCTGGGAAACACCATATATTTT.

The rearrangement uses TRBV27 and TRBJ2-3, with TRBD1 matching over 10 bases. CDR3 length: 16 amino acids. Trimming took 4 bases from V and 5 from J; bases not matched to a gene: 9. Germline lookup yields CDR1 MNHEY and CDR2 SMNVEV (reference sequence). The CDR3 reads CASSSRTGGVGDTQYF. The CDR3 DNA reads as TGTGCCAGCAGTTCACGGACAGGGGGAGTAGGAGATACGCAGTATTTT.

The chain couples TRBV29-1 to TRBJ2-5; TRBD2 might be the D (6 bases). From germline, CDR1 is SQVTM and CDR2 ANQGSEA. This CDR3 region has 11 residues. CDR3 in DNA: TGCGGCGGGACGGAGCAAGAGACCCAGTACTTC. Protein sequence: CGGTEQETQYF.